This TCR beta chain was documented in a study of cytomegalovirus exposure and HLA in healthy donors. Deletions cut 0 bases from V and 4 bases from J, with 4 bases between. This CDR3 has 13 residues. Germline values: CDR1 SEHNR, CDR2 FQNEAQ (reference sequence). PCR was performed using 60 Vbeta and 13 Jbeta primers. Profiling relied on immunoSEQ multiplex PCR, and the TCRdb table lists in-frame clones only, not all of them. The sample contains over 100,000 clones, 76% of which appear only once. The sequence came from a woman aged 50 to 65 in good health and CMV-seropositive. Source material: PBMCs. The V gene is TRBV7-9, the J gene TRBJ1-3, with D hard to call. DNA for the CDR3: TGTGCCAGCAGCTTAGCGAGGGGAAACACCATATATTTT. Residues: CASSLARGNTIYF. The full variable domain, in which reference TRBV7-9 and TRBJ1-3 provide the parts outside the CDR3, is DTGVSQNPRHKITKRGQNVTFRCDPISEHNRLYWYRQTLGQGPEFLTYFQNEAQLEKSRLLSDRFSAERPKGSFSTLEIQRTEQGDSAMYLCASSLARGNTIYFGEGSWLTVV.